This T cell receptor beta chain was retrieved from a study of regulatory T cells in long-lasting Graves disease. Study-wide context: Graves' patients who were just diagnosed had used antithyroid drugs for under 3 months.

This clonotype was counted ten times or more. The time point denotes: newly diagnosed GD, antithyroid drugs for less than 3 months. From RNA extracted from PBMCs, the TCR library was made. Germline values: CDR1 SGHAT, CDR2 FQDESV (reference sequence). This CDR3 has 14 amino acids. V lost 1 base, J lost 2 bases, and 9 bases lay in between. HTBI primers from iRepertoire and Arm-PCR of CDR3 regions yielded the TCR beta libraries. From the multiplex PCR reads, TCRdb called clonotypes with MiXCR, one entry per CDR3 protein. The data hold 200,000 to 250,000 distinct CDR3 sequences, with approximately 20% observed a single time.

This clonotype originated in a female donor with Graves disease. The sample consisted of peripheral blood mononuclear cells (PBMCs), taken at new diagnosis, from a patient treated with antithyroid drugs. The chain joins TRBV11-1 to TRBJ2-7; a possible D gene is TRBD2 (5 bases). CDR3 protein: CASSLDGLTYEQYF. In DNA, the CDR3 is TGTGCCAGCAGCTTAGATGGACTGACCTACGAGCAGTACTTC.